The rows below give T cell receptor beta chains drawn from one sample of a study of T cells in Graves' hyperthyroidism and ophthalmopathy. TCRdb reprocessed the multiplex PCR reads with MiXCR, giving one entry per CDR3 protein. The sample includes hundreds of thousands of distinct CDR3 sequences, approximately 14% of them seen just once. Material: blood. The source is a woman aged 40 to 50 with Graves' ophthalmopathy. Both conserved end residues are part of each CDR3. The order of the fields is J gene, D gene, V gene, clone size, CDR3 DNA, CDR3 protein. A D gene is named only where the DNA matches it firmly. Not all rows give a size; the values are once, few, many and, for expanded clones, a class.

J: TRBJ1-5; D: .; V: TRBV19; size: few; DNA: TGTGCCAGTAGTATAGGCGAAGGGTCTGGCAATCAGCCCCAGCATTTT; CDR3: CASSIGEGSGNQPQHF
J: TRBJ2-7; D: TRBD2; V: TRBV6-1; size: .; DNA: TGTGCCAGCAGTGAAGGGAGCGGGAGTAGTTCCTACGAGCAGTACTTC; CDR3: CASSEGSGSSSYEQYF
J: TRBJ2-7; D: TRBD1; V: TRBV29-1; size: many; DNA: TGCAGCGTAGAGGTAAACAGGGGATCCTACGAGCAGTACTTC; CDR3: CSVEVNRGSYEQYF
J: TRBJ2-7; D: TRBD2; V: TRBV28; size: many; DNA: TGTGCCAGCAGCAGTCCAGGACTAGCGGGCCCCTACGAGCAGTACTTC; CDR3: CASSSPGLAGPYEQYF
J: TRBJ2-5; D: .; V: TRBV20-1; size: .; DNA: TGCAGTGCTAGAGACCGGACAAAGTGGGAGACCCAGTACTTC; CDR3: CSARDRTKWETQYF
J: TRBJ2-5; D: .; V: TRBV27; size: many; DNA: TGTGCCAGCAGGCTCCAAGGTTCAGTGGAAGAGACCCAGTACTTC; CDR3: CASRLQGSVEETQYF
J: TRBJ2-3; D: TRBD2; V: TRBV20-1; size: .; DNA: TGCAGTACCGCGGGGGTGGACGTCAGAGATACGCAGTATTTT; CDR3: CSTAGVDVRDTQYF
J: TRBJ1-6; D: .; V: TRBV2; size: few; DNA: TGTGCCAGCAGTGAAACCCCAAATTCACCCCTCCACTTT; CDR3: CASSETPNSPLHF
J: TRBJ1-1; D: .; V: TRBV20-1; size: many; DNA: TGCAGTGCTAGTGGGGGAGACAGCACTGAAGCTTTCTTT; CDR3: CSASGGDSTEAFF
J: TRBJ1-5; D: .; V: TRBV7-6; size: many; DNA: TGTGCCAGCAGCTTAGGAAATAGCAATCAGCCCCAGCATTTT; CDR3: CASSLGNSNQPQHF
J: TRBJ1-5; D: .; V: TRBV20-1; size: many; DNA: TGCAGTGCTAGAGAATCAGGGTTTAATCAGCCCCAGCATTTT; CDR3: CSARESGFNQPQHF
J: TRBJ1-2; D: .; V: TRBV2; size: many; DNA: TGTGCCAGCAGTGTGGGGGGGAACTATGGCTACACCTTC; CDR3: CASSVGGNYGYTF
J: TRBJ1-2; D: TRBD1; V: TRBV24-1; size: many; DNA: TGTGCCACCAGTGACCGGGACAGTGATGGCTACACCTTC; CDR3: CATSDRDSDGYTF
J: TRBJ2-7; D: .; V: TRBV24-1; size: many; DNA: TGTGCCACCAGTACCTCCCGGGACGGAGATCCCTACGAGCAGTACTTC; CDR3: CATSTSRDGDPYEQYF
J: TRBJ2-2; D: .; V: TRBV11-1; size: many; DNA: TGTGCCAGCAGCTTAGGGACCGACCTAACGGGACGGAACACCGGGGAGCTGTTTTTT; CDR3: CASSLGTDLTGRNTGELFF
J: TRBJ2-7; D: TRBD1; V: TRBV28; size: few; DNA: TGTGCCAGCAGTTTCTCGAACAGGGGGCTCTACGAGCAGTACTTC; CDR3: CASSFSNRGLYEQYF
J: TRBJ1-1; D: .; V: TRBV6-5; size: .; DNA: TGTGCCAGCAGTTACGGTCGGGGGCAAGAGACTGAAGCTTTCTTT; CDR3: CASSYGRGQETEAFF